This T cell receptor (beta chain) is from a study of shared clonotypes between healthy human individuals. Study-level results: Clonotype sharing among donors, it was expected, would be affected by sequencing depth. The represented genetic and exposure-history diversity was limited by the small number of donors.

TCRdb's copy holds only in-frame clones and misses some; the assay was immunoSEQ multiplex PCR. The profile shows about 490,000 clones, about 85% of them singletons. Comments on this clone: Antigen unknown. A far larger clone is only one base removed, so a read error is likely. In the same sample, other DNA sequences code for this CDR3.

Material: PBMCs. This receptor was taken from a woman aged 40-49 years in good health. Some clones in this sample may be carry-over from other donors' samples.

In nucleotides, the CDR3 is TGTGCCAGTGGGGGCAGGGACCTGAACACCGGGGAGTTGTTTTTT. This gives the protein CASGGRDLNTGELFF. J is TRBJ2-2 and V is TRBV6-1; D is possibly TRBD1 (6 bases). Germline lookup yields CDR1 MNHNS and CDR2 SASEGT. This CDR3 has 15 residues.